The T cell receptor (beta chain) described here comes from a study of T-cell memory formation after mild COVID-19. Researchers used 5'RACE with constant-segment primers to make TCR alpha and TCR beta cDNA libraries that carry sample barcodes and UMIs. A single record per CDR3 protein comes from TCRdb applying MiXCR to the 5' RACE reads. The data show about 49,000 distinct CDR3 sequences, with roughly a quarter seen just once and around 45% held by the top ten. The V end lost 2 bases, the J end lost 5 bases, and 12 bases lay between the germline ends. CDR1 and CDR2 (germline): SEHNR, FQNEAQ (reference sequence). CDR3 length equals 14 residues. Study findings and constraints: Whereas later expanders leaned CD4+, clones contracting day 15 to 85 showed a balanced CD4/CD8 makeup. Among clones peaking at day 37 in the second wave, SARS-CoV-2 specificity remained unconfirmed. Pre-infection memory held some responding clones, suggesting pre-existing cross-reactive T cells responded.

In its sample, this clonotype was seen a few times. Its antigen is not identified. The chain combines TRBV7-9 with TRBJ2-5, with D possibly TRBD1 on 5 matching bases. The sequencing sample was made of PBMCs or a T cell subset sorted from them (not recorded which). The source is a young man who had mild COVID-19 (a few samples of this study predate the infection). Cell type and time point are not known. The CDR3 loop reads CASSLQGFGETQYF. CDR3 in DNA: TGTGCCAGCAGCTTACAGGGTTTTGGGGAGACCCAGTACTTC.